This TCR beta chain was sequenced in a study of blood T cell repertoires in COVID-19. Study in general: The samples span acute and convalescent COVID-19 from the United States, Italy and Spain.

This CDR3 has 16 amino acids. Trimming at V came to 3 bases and at J to 5 bases, leaving 9 bases not matched to a gene. The germline CDR1 and CDR2 sequences are SGHRS and YFSETQ. TCRdb's table, derived via immunoSEQ multiplex PCR, lists solely in-frame clones and lacks some. The table records around 200,000 clones, around four fifths of them present only once. Sequencing input: peripheral blood. The J gene is TRBJ2-1, the V gene TRBV5-1; 9 bases are shared with TRBD2. The receptor was isolated from a woman aged 40 to 50 with acute or convalescent COVID-19. This chain's CDR3 is CASSSEPAGGDNEQFF. For the CDR3, the DNA is TGCGCCAGCAGCTCCGAACCAGCGGGGGGAGACAATGAGCAGTTCTTC.